One sample yielded the 8 T cell receptor beta chains listed below, sequenced in a study of CD8+ T cells in alopecia areata (dated by TCRdb to about 2018). Explained via the paper, the time point label denotes: roughly 26 weeks on oral tofacitinib. The sample's treatment or condition, from its label and the paper: oral pan-JAK inhibitor, 5-10 mg twice daily. The library was built by means of the immunoSEQ multiplex PCR assay. For TCR sequencing, RNA was extracted from every sample and reverse transcribed into cDNA to serve as template. TCRdb limited this immuneACCESS table to in-frame rearrangements with V and J called. A share of clones is missing; checked studies link under half to unresolved V genes, and the rest is unexplained. Counted in this sample were about 190,000 clones; roughly 64% of them appeared once. The ten most abundant clones make up roughly an eighth of the sample. The source material was CD8+ T cells sorted from blood, sampled at week 24, from a patient treated with tofacitinib. The source of these receptors is a human donor with alopecia areata.

This chain joins TRBV25-1 and TRBJ2-1; the D gene is possibly TRBD1 (6 bases). Germline V CDR1 and CDR2: MGHDK, SYGVNS. The ends were cut back, 0 bases at V and 6 bases at J, with 9 bases in the middle. The CDR3 is made up of 14 amino acids. For the CDR3, the DNA is TGTGCCAGCAGTGAATACTTACAGGGCAATGAGCAGTTCTTC. It codes for CASSEYLQGNEQFF. Combining the CDR3 with reference TRBV25-1 and TRBJ2-1 gives the whole variable domain EADIYQTPRYLVIGTGKKITLECSQTMGHDKMYWYQQDPGMELHLIHYSYGVNSTEKGDLSSESTVSRIRTEHFPLTLESARPSHTSQYLCASSEYLQGNEQFFGPGTRLTVL.

This clone was recorded once. The rearrangement uses TRBV18 and TRBJ2-1; D might be TRBD1 (5 bases). The CDR3 spans 15 residues. Trimming stripped 4 bases from V and 4 bases from J, with 14 bases between. In germline, CDR1 is KGHSH, CDR2 LQKENI. CDR3 protein: CASSLGQRAYNEQFF. The CDR3 coding sequence is TGTGCCAGCTCACTTGGACAAAGAGCATACAATGAGCAGTTCTTC.

This clone was observed a few times. The V and J genes are TRBV4-1 and TRBJ2-3; D is possibly TRBD2 (6 bases). In germline, CDR1 is MGHRA, CDR2 YSYEKL. The CDR3 totals 15 residues. V was trimmed by 0 bases and J by 4 bases, leaving 11 bases between them. CDR3: CASSQDSGGADTQYF. The CDR3 DNA is TGCGCCAGCAGCCAAGATAGCGGCGGTGCAGATACGCAGTATTTT.

The chain uses TRBV13 and TRBJ1-2, with no clear D. The CDR3 spans 14 residues. Germline V lookup: CDR1 PRHDT, CDR2 FYEKMQ (reference sequence). V lost 0 bases, J lost 6 bases, and 11 bases lay in between. The CDR3: CASSLGHTINGYTF. The CDR3 DNA sequence: TGTGCCAGCAGCTTAGGCCACACCATAAATGGCTACACCTTC.

The V call is TRBV9, the J call TRBJ1-2; 10 bases are a match to TRBD1. V lost 4 bases, J lost 4 bases, and 4 bases stayed unmatched. The CDR3 runs to 14 residues. The germline V gene has CDR1 SGDLS and CDR2 YYNGEE. The CDR3 loop is CASSLRTGGYGYTF. CDR3 DNA sequence: TGTGCCAGCAGCCTACGGACAGGGGGCTATGGCTACACCTTC.

The chain combines TRBV6-5 with TRBJ1-2; D is ambiguous. Trimming left V 6 bases short and J 5 bases short, with 7 bases between. CDR1 and CDR2 from the germline V gene are MNHEY and SVGAGI. CDR3 length: 11 amino acids. The CDR3 reads CASRVGYGYTF. The CDR3 DNA sequence: TGTGCCAGCAGGGTCGGGTATGGCTACACCTTC.

The chain has TRBV25-1 and TRBJ2-7; perhaps D is TRBD1 or TRBD2 (5 bases each). The CDR3 has 12 residues. V shed 5 bases and J shed 4 bases, with 9 bases lying between them. Germline CDR1 and CDR2: MGHDK and SYGVNS. The CDR3 spells CASSWGSYEQYF. Written as DNA, the CDR3 is TGTGCCAGCAGTTGGGGGTCTTACGAGCAGTACTTC.

This clone was detected only a few times. Here the CDR3 DNA reads TGCAGCGTGACACAACTAGCGGGAGCTAGCACAGATACGCAGTATTTT. As protein: CSVTQLAGASTDTQYF. This chain uses TRBV29-1 with TRBJ2-3; TRBD2 aligns across 11 bases. V shed 6 bases, J shed 0 bases, and the junction held 8 bases outside the gene matches. This CDR3 has 16 residues. CDR1 SQVTM and CDR2 ANQGSEA come from the germline V gene.